The 25 T cell receptor beta chains presented below share a single source sample, sequenced in a study of identical twins. TCRdb fed the 5' RACE reads into MiXCR, producing one record per CDR3 protein. The repertoire holds some 440,000 distinct CDR3 sequences, with roughly 24% as singletons. The sample was also linked to a second study, of T cells expressing NK-cell markers.

The sequencing input was CD4+ T cells sorted from blood. These receptors all stem from a woman between 18 and 29 years old in good health.

There are a few counts of this clonotype. This chain uses TRBV2 with TRBJ2-3, with TRBD1 as a possible D gene (6 bases). Germline V gene sequence: CDR1 SNHLY, CDR2 FYNNEI. The length of the CDR3 is 14 residues. Trimming took 10 bases from V and 1 from J, leaving 15 bases between them. CDR3 in amino acids: CAITTGSGTDTQYF. The CDR3 bases are TGTGCCATCACTACAGGGTCGGGCACAGATACGCAGTATTTT.

This clonotype showed up just once. This rearrangement joins TRBV24-1 to TRBJ2-7; D might be TRBD1 or TRBD2, each matching 5 bases. V gave up 4 bases and J gave up 0 bases, with 18 bases separating them. Germline CDR1 and CDR2: KGHDR and SFDVKD. The CDR3 totals 17 residues. In DNA, the CDR3 is TGTGCCACCAGTGACGCTAACGGGGCTCCCAACTCCTACGAGCAGTACTTC. Residues: CATSDANGAPNSYEQYF.

This clonotype turned up a few times. This chain joins TRBV12-3 or TRBV12-4 and TRBJ2-1; tentative D call: TRBD2 (5 bases). This CDR3 is built from 15 residues. Trimming removed 6 bases at V and 3 bases at J, with 15 bases between. This CDR3 is CASSSGLKDYNEQFF. The CDR3 DNA sequence: TGTGCCAGCAGCTCGGGATTAAAGGACTACAATGAGCAGTTCTTC.

This clonotype was counted between two and nine times. This chain links TRBV6-5 with TRBJ2-3; the match to TRBD2 covers 9 bases. The germline CDR1 and CDR2 sequences are MNHEY and SVGAGI. V shed 0 bases and J 5 bases; nucleotides not matched to a gene: 6. This CDR3 spans 16 amino acids. The CDR3 coding sequence is TGTGCCAGCAGTTACTCGGCTAGCGGGGCTGAAGATACGCAGTATTTT. It encodes CASSYSASGAEDTQYF.

This clonotype was recorded many times. The V and J genes are TRBV20-1 and TRBJ2-1; weak D call: TRBD2 (6 bases). V lost 8 bases, J lost 6 bases, and 14 bases lay in between. Germline CDR1 and CDR2: DFQATT and SNEGSKA (reference sequence). The CDR3 covers 12 residues. Written as DNA, the CDR3 is TGCAGTACCCCTGGGGACTCCAATGAGCAGTTCTTC. Translation: CSTPGDSNEQFF.

This clonotype has more than one count but fewer than ten. The chain combines TRBV7-9 with TRBJ2-7; D might be TRBD1 (5 bases). Looked up from germline, CDR1 is SEHNR and CDR2 is FQNEAQ (reference sequence). This CDR3 spans 14 amino acids. V shed 2 bases and J shed 7 bases, with 15 bases lying between them. The CDR3 loop reads CASSLQGLSREQYF. CDR3 coding DNA: TGTGCCAGCAGCTTACAGGGCCTGTCACGGGAGCAGTACTTC.

The chain has TRBV9 and TRBJ2-1, with TRBD2 matching 8 bases. Per germline, CDR1 SGDLS and CDR2 YYNGEE. The CDR3 loop spans 16 amino acids. V trimming: 4 bases; J trimming: 5 bases; junction bases outside the gene matches: 11. In DNA, the CDR3 is TGTGCCAGCAGCTTATATATAGCGGGACCCAACAATGAGCAGTTCTTC. Translation gives CASSLYIAGPNNEQFF.

The chain links TRBV6-1 to TRBJ2-1; 8 nucleotides match TRBD2. This CDR3 has 14 residues. The V segment lost 6 bases and the J segment 10 bases; nucleotides outside the gene matches: 11. CDR1 is MNHNS and CDR2 is SASEGT in the germline V gene. In DNA, the CDR3 is TGTGCCAGCAGGAGCGGGGGAACTACGTCCGAGCAGTTCTTC. This sequence encodes CASRSGGTTSEQFF.

This clonotype was seen a handful of times. J is TRBJ2-1 and V is TRBV5-1, with D maybe TRBD2 (7 bases). V lost 2 bases and J lost 10, with 10 bases in between. The germline gives CDR1 SGHRS, CDR2 YFSETQ. The CDR3 has 12 amino acids. The DNA for the CDR3 is TGCGCCAGCAGCTTCGGGGGGCTAGAGCAGTTCTTC. It translates to CASSFGGLEQFF. Combining the CDR3 with reference TRBV5-1 and TRBJ2-1 gives the whole variable domain KAGVTQTPRYLIKTRGQQVTLSCSPISGHRSVSWYQQTPGQGLQFLFEYFSETQRNKGNFPGRFSGRQFSNSRSEMNVSTLELGDSALYLCASSFGGLEQFFGPGTRLTVL.

V gene TRBV20-1 combines with J gene TRBJ2-1, with a possible D match to TRBD1 (5 bases). This CDR3 region has 12 residues. The ends were cut back, 3 bases at V and 7 bases at J, with 10 bases in the middle. From germline, CDR1 is DFQATT and CDR2 SNEGSKA (reference sequence). The CDR3 DNA sequence: TGCAGTGCTAGCCTAGGGGTTAATGAGCAGTTCTTC. This encodes CSASLGVNEQFF.

This clonotype was counted between two and nine times. The gene calls are TRBV5-1 and TRBJ2-5; D is possibly TRBD2 (5 bases). The CDR3 sequence is 15 residues long. The V end was cut by 1 base, the J end by 9 bases, with 19 bases between. Germline-derived CDR1 and CDR2 are SGHRS and YFSETQ. The CDR3 coding sequence is TGCGCCAGCAGCTTGTGGGCCAATCCTTTGAGGGCCCAGTACTTC. As protein: CASSLWANPLRAQYF. The full variable domain, completed using reference TRBV5-1 and TRBJ2-5, is KAGVTQTPRYLIKTRGQQVTLSCSPISGHRSVSWYQQTPGQGLQFLFEYFSETQRNKGNFPGRFSGRQFSNSRSEMNVSTLELGDSALYLCASSLWANPLRAQYFGPGTRLLVL.

V and J are TRBV11-2 and TRBJ2-3; D ambiguous. CDR1 and CDR2 from the germline V gene are SGHAT and FQNNGV. The length of the CDR3 is 13 residues. V lost 5 bases to trimming and J lost 4 bases, with 10 bases between them. In DNA form, the CDR3 reads TGTGCCAGCAGCGCTCGAATTGCAGATACGCAGTATTTT. As protein: CASSARIADTQYF. Full variable domain (rest looked up from reference TRBV11-2 and TRBJ2-3): EAGVAQSPRYKIIEKRQSVAFWCNPISGHATLYWYQQILGQGPKLLIQFQNNGVVDDSQLPKDRFSAERLKGVDSTLKIQPAKLEDSAVYLCASSARIADTQYFGPGTRLTVL.

J is TRBJ2-7 and V is TRBV28, with 9 bases aligning to TRBD1. This CDR3 is 14 amino acids long. Germline V CDR1 and CDR2: MDHEN, SYDVKM. Trimming at V came to 6 bases and at J to 4 bases, leaving 7 bases not matched to a gene. The CDR3 nucleotides are TGTGCCAGCAGAAGGACAGGGGTGGGTTACGAGCAGTACTTC. Translating it yields CASRRTGVGYEQYF.

Only a few counts were recorded for this clonotype. The J gene is TRBJ2-1, the V gene TRBV6-6; possibly TRBD2 for D (5 bases). The V gene's germline CDR1 is MNHNY and CDR2 SVGAGI (reference sequence). The CDR3 sequence is 13 residues long. V shed 10 bases and J shed 7 bases, with 17 bases lying between them. The CDR3 DNA is TGTGCCACTCAAATCCCGGGGATAAATGAGCAGTTCTTC. Residues: CATQIPGINEQFF.

The rearrangement joins TRBV11-2 to TRBJ2-4; D is uncertain. There are 13 residues in the CDR3. Looked up from germline, CDR1 is SGHAT and CDR2 is FQNNGV. Deletions cut 5 bases from V and 7 bases from J, with 12 bases between. The chain's CDR3 is CASSPWMSNIQYF. The CDR3 DNA follows: TGTGCCAGCAGCCCCTGGATGAGCAACATTCAGTACTTC.

This clonotype was seen a few times. The chain links TRBV20-1 to TRBJ2-3, with D perhaps TRBD2 (5 bases). Trimming removed 1 base at V and 0 bases at J, with 14 bases between. CDR3 length equals 16 residues. Germline V gives CDR1 DFQATT, CDR2 SNEGSKA (reference sequence). The CDR3 DNA sequence: TGCAGTGCTAGAGTGAGGGAAGGTGGGAGCACAGATACGCAGTATTTT. Encoded protein: CSARVREGGSTDTQYF.

The gene calls are TRBV2 and TRBJ2-1; D call uncertain. The germline CDR1 and CDR2 sequences are SNHLY and FYNNEI. V dropped 4 bases and J dropped 13 bases, with 11 bases sitting between them. The CDR3 spans 11 residues. The CDR3 is CASSGSRIQFF. CDR3 DNA sequence: TGTGCCAGCAGTGGGTCTAGAATTCAGTTCTTC.

There are many counts of this clonotype. The rearrangement uses TRBV18 and TRBJ2-3; TRBD1 matches at 7 bases. This CDR3 region has 14 residues. Germline V lookup: CDR1 KGHSH, CDR2 LQKENI. Trimming at V came to 4 bases and at J to 6 bases, leaving 7 bases not matched to a gene. The chain's CDR3 is CASSQTGILDTQYF. DNA for the CDR3: TGTGCCAGCTCACAGACAGGGATCCTGGATACGCAGTATTTT.

This chain joins TRBV7-2 and TRBJ2-7; D tentatively fits TRBD1 or TRBD2 (6 bases each). The CDR3 length is 13 residues. Trimming took off 5 bases at V and 7 bases at J, with 15 bases between the two ends. Germline values: CDR1 SGHTA, CDR2 FQGNSA. CDR3 amino acids: CASSLQGGGEQYF. In DNA form, the CDR3 reads TGTGCCAGCAGCCTACAGGGTGGAGGGGAGCAGTACTTC.

This chain uses TRBV5-1 with TRBJ2-3; 7 bases fit TRBD1. The CDR3 spans 15 residues. CDR1 is SGHRS and CDR2 is YFSETQ in the germline V gene. V trimming: 5 bases; J trimming: 6 bases; junction bases outside the gene matches: 12. DNA for the CDR3: TGCGCCAGCAGACGTAACAGGGGAGTTGACGATACGCAGTATTTT. This translates into CASRRNRGVDDTQYF.

This clonotype was detected only a few times. The chain has TRBV27 and TRBJ1-6, with no clear D. This CDR3 spans 16 amino acids. Germline CDR1 is MNHEY and CDR2 is SMNVEV (reference sequence). Trimming shortened V by 3 bases and J by 0 bases, and 9 bases separated the two germline ends. This chain's CDR3 is CASSFGRSSYNSPLHF. The CDR3 nucleotides are TGTGCCAGCAGTTTTGGAAGGAGCTCCTATAATTCACCCCTCCACTTT.

This clonotype turned up a few times. The chain combines TRBV5-1 with TRBJ2-1; the D gene is possibly TRBD2 (6 bases). Germline V gives CDR1 SGHRS, CDR2 YFSETQ. The CDR3 length is 15 residues. Trimming left V 4 bases short and J 0 bases short, with 11 bases between. CDR3 residues: CASSIKTSSYNEQFF. CDR3 bases: TGCGCCAGCAGCATTAAGACTAGCTCCTACAATGAGCAGTTCTTC.

The chain employs TRBV11-2 and TRBJ2-1; 10 positions match TRBD2. The CDR3 is made up of 15 amino acids. Germline lookup yields CDR1 SGHAT and CDR2 FQNNGV. Trimming took 1 base from V and 9 from J; bases not matched to a gene: 6. The DNA for the CDR3 is TGTGCCAGCAGCTTAGTGCTAGCGGGAGTCAGTGAGCAGTTCTTC. This encodes CASSLVLAGVSEQFF.

This clonotype has a count of ten or more. The chain has TRBV5-1 and TRBJ2-3, with a weak D call TRBD1 (5 bases). The V gene's germline CDR1 is SGHRS and CDR2 YFSETQ. V was cut by 3 bases and J by 3 bases, with 14 bases left in between. There are 15 residues in the CDR3. CDR3 amino acids: CASSWGSGPTDTQYF. CDR3 in DNA: TGCGCCAGCAGCTGGGGCTCCGGGCCTACAGATACGCAGTATTTT.

The V and J genes are TRBV4-3 and TRBJ2-1; the D call may be TRBD1 or TRBD2 (5 bases each). Trimming took off 3 bases at V and 5 bases at J, with 17 bases between the two ends. The CDR3 has 16 residues. In germline, CDR1 is LGHNA, CDR2 YSLEER. This CDR3 reads CASSHETPGRNNEQFF. CDR3 nucleotide sequence: TGCGCCAGCAGCCATGAAACCCCGGGGCGGAACAATGAGCAGTTCTTC.